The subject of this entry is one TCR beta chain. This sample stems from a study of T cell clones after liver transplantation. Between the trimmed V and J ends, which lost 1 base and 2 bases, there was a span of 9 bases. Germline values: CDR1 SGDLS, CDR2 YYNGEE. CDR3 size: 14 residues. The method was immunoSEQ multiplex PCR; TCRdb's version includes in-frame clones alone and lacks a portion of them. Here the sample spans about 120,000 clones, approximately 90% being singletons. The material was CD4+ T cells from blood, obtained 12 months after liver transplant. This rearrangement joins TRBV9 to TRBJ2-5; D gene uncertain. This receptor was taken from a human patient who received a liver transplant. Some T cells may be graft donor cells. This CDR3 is CASSVSHSQETQYF. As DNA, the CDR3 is TGTGCCAGCAGCGTAAGCCACAGTCAAGAGACCCAGTACTTC.